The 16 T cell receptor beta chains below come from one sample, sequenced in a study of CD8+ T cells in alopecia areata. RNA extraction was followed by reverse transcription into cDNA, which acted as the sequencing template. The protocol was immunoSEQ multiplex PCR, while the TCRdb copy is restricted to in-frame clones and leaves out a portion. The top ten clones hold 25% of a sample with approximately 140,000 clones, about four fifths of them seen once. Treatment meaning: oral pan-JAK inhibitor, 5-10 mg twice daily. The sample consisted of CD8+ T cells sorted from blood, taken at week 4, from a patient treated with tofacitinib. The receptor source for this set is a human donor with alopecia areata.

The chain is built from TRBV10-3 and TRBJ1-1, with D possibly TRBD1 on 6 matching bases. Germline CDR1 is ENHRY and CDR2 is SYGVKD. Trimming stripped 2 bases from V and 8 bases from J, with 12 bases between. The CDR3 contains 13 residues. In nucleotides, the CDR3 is TGTGCCATCAGTGAGACCGGACAGCTCGAAGCTTTCTTT. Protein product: CAISETGQLEAFF.

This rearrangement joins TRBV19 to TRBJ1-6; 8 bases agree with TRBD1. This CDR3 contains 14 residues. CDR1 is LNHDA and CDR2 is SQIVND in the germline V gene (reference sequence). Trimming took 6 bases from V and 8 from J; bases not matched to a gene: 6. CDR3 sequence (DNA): TGTGCCAGTAGCATCGACAGGGGTTATTCACCCCTCCACTTT. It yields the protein CASSIDRGYSPLHF.

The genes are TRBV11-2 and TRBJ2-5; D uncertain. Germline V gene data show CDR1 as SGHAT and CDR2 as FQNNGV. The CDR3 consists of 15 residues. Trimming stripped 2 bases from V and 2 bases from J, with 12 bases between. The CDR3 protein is CASSLPAIRQETQYF. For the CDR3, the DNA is TGTGCCAGCAGCTTACCGGCGATTCGACAAGAGACCCAGTACTTC.

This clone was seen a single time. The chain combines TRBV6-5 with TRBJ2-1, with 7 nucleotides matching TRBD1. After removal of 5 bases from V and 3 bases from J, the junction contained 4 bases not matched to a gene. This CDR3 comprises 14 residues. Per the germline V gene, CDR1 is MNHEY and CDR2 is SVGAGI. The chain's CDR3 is CASSGDSNYNEQFF. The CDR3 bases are TGTGCCAGCAGTGGGGACAGTAACTACAATGAGCAGTTCTTC.

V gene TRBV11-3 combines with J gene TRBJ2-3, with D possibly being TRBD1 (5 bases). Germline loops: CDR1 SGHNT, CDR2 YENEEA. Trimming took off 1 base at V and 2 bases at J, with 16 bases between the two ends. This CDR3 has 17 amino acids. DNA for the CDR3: TGTGCCAGCAGCTTAGCACCCAGGACAACAACCACAGATACGCAGTATTTT. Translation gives CASSLAPRTTTTDTQYF.

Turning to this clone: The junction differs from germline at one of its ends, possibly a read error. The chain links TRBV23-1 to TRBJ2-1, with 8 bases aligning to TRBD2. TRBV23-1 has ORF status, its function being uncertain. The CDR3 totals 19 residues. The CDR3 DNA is TGCGCCAGCAGTCAACCCATCGGCGGCGGGAGGCTCTCCAACAATGAGCAGTTCTTC. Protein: CASSQPIGGGRLSNNEQFF.

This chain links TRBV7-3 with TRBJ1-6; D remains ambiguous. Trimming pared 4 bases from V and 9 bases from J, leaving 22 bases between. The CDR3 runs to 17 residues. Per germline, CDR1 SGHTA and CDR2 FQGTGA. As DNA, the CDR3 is TGTGCCAGCAGCTCCCCTACGTCATGTCCGACTTCTTCACCCCTCCACTTT. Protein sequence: CASSSPTSCPTSSPLHF.

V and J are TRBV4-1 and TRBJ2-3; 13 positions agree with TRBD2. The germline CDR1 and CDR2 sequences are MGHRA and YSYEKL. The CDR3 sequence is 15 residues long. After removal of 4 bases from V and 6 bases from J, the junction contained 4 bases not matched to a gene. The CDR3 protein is CASSPTTSGRDTQYF. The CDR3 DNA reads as TGCGCCAGCAGCCCGACGACTAGCGGGAGGGATACGCAGTATTTT.

This CDR3 is CASSVPGRSTDTQYF. In DNA, the CDR3 is TGTGCCAGCAGTGTCCCGGGACGGAGCACAGATACGCAGTATTTT. This sequence joins TRBV25-1 and TRBJ2-3; tentatively, D is TRBD1 or TRBD2 (5 bases each). Trimming shortened V by 4 bases and J by 0 bases, and 11 bases separated the two germline ends. The CDR3 covers 15 residues. The germline V gene has CDR1 MGHDK and CDR2 SYGVNS.

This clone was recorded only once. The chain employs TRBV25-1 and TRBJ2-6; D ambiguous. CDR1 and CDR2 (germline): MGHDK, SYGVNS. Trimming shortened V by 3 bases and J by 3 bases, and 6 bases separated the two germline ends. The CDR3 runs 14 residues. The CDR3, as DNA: TGTGCCAGCAGTGAGATTTATGGGGCCAACGTCCTGACTTTC. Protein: CASSEIYGANVLTF.

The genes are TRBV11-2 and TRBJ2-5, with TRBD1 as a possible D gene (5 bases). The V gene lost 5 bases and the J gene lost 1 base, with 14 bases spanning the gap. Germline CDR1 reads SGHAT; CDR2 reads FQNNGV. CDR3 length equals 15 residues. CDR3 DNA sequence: TGTGCCAGCAGCGCGTGGGGCAGGGCCCAAGAGACCCAGTACTTC. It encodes CASSAWGRAQETQYF.

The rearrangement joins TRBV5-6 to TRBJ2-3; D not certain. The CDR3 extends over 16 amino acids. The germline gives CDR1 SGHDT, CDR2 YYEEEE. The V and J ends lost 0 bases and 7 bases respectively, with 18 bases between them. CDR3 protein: CASSLALGPSTYTQYF. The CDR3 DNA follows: TGTGCCAGCAGCTTGGCTTTGGGCCCGTCCACGTATACGCAGTATTTT. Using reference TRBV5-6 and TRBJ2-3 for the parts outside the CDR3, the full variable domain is DAGVTQSPTHLIKTRGQQVTLRCSPKSGHDTVSWYQQALGQGPQFIFQYYEEEERQRGNFPDRFSGHQFPNYSSELNVNALLLGDSALYLCASSLALGPSTYTQYFGPGTRLTVL.

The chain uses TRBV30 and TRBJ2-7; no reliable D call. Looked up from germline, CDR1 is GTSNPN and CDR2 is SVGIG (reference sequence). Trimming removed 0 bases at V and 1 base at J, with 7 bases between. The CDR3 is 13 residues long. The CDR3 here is CAWSVGLSYEQYF. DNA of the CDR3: TGTGCCTGGAGTGTAGGCCTGTCCTACGAGCAGTACTTC.

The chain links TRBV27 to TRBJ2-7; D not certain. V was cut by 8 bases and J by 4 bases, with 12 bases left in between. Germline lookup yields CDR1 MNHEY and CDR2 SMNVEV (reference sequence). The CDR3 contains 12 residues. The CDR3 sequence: CASRASAYEQYF. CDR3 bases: TGTGCCAGCCGGGCGAGCGCTTACGAGCAGTACTTC.

The CDR3 nucleotides read TGTGCCTGGGCGGGGGGGCTTGGCGGCGAGCAGTACTTC. Protein sequence: CAWAGGLGGEQYF. The chain couples TRBV30 to TRBJ2-7; TRBD2 aligns across 9 bases. This CDR3 contains 13 residues. In germline, CDR1 is GTSNPN, CDR2 SVGIG (reference sequence). J lost 6 bases, V lost 5 bases, and 8 bases had no gene match.

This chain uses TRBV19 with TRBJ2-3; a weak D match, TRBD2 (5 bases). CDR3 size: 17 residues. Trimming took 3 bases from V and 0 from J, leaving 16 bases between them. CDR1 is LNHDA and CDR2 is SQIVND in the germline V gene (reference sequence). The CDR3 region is CASSIGRRERSTDTQYF. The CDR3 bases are TGTGCCAGTAGTATCGGTCGTCGGGAAAGGAGCACAGATACGCAGTATTTT.